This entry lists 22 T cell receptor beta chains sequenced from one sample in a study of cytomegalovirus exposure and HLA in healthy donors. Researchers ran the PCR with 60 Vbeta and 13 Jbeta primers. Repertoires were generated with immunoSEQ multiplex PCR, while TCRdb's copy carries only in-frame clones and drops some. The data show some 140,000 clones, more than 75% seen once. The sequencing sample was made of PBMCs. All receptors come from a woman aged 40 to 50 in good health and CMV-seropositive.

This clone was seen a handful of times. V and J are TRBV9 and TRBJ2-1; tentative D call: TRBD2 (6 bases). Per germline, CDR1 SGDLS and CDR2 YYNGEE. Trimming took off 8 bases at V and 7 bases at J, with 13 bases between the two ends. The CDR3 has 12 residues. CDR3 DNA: TGTGCCAGTTCCGGGGGTAAGAATGAGCAGTTCTTC. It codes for CASSGGKNEQFF. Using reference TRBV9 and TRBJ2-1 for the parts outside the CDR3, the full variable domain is DSGVTQTPKHLITATGQRVTLRCSPRSGDLSVYWYQQSLDQGLQFLIQYYNGEERAKGNILERFSAQQFPDLHSELNLSSLELGDSALYFCASSGGKNEQFFGPGTRLTVL.

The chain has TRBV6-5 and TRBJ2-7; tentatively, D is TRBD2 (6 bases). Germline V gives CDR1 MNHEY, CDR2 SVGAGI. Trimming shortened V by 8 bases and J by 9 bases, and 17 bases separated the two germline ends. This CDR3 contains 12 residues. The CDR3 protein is CASGGTVFSQYF. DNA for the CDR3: TGTGCCAGCGGGGGGACGGTCTTCTCGCAGTACTTC.

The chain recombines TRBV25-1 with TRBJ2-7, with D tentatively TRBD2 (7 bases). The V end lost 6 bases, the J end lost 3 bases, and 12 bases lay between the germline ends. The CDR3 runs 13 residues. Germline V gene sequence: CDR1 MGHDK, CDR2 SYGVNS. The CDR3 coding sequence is TGTGCCAGCAGCGAGAGGGGGGGCTACGAGCAGTACTTC. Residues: CASSERGGYEQYF.

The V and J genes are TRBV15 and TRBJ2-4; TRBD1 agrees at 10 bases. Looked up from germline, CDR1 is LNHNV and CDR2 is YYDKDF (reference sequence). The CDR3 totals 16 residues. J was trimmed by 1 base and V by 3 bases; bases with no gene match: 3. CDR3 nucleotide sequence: TGTGCCACCAGCAGGGACAGGGGGGGGGCCAAAAACATTCAGTACTTC. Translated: CATSRDRGGAKNIQYF.

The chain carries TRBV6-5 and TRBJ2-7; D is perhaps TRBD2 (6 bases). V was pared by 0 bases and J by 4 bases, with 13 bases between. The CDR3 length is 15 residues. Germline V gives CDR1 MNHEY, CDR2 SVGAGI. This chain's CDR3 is CASSYSPGDIYEQYF. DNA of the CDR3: TGTGCCAGCAGTTACTCACCGGGAGACATATACGAGCAGTACTTC.

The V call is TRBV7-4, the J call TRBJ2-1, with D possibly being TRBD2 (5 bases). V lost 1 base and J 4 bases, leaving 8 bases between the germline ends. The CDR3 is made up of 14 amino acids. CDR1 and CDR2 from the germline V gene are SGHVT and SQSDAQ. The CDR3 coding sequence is TGTGCCAGCAGCTTAGGGGAGCTGTACAATGAGCAGTTCTTC. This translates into CASSLGELYNEQFF. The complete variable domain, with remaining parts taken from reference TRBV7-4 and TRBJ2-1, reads GAGVSQSPRYKVAKRGRDVALRCDSISGHVTLYWYRQTLGQGSEVLTYSQSDAQRDKSGRPSGRFSAERPERSVSTLKIQRTEQGDSAVYLCASSLGELYNEQFFGPGTRLTVL.

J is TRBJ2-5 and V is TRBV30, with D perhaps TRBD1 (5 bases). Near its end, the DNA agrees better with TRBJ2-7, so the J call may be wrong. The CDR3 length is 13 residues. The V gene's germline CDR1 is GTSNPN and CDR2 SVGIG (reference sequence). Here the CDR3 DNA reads TGTGCCTGGACGCAGGGCCAAAACTACGAGCAGTACTTC. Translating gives CAWTQGQNYEQYF.

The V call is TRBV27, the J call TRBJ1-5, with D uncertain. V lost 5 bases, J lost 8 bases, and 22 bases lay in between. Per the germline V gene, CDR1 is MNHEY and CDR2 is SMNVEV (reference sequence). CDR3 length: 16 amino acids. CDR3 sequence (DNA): TGTGCCAGCAGTAGAGACTTCACTCTCCGGCTTGAGCCCCAGCATTTT. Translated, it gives CASSRDFTLRLEPQHF.

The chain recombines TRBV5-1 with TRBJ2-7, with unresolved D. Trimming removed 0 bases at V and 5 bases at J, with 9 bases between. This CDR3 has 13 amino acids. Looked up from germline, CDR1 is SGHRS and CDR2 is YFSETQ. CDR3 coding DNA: TGCGCCAGCAGCTTGGCAGCTGACAACGAGCAGTACTTC. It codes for CASSLAADNEQYF. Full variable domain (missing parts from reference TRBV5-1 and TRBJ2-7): KAGVTQTPRYLIKTRGQQVTLSCSPISGHRSVSWYQQTPGQGLQFLFEYFSETQRNKGNFPGRFSGRQFSNSRSEMNVSTLELGDSALYLCASSLAADNEQYFGPGTRLTVT.

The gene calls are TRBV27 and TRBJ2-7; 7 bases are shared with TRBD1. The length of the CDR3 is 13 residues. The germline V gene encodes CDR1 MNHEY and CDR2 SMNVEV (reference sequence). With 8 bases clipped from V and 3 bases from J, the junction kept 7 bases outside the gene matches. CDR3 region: CASRQGRFYEQYF. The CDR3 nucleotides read TGTGCCAGCCGACAGGGACGCTTCTACGAGCAGTACTTC.

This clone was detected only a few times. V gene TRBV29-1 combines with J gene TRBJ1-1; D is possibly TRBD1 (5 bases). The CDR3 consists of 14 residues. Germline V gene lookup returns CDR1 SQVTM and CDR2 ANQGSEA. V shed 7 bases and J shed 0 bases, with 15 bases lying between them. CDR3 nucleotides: TGCAGCGCCCGAAAGGGGAAGGTGAACACTGAAGCTTTCTTT. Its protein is CSARKGKVNTEAFF.

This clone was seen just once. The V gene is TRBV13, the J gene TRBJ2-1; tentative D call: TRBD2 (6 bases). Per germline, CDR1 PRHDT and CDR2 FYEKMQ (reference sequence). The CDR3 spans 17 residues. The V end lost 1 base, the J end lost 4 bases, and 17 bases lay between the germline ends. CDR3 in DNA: TGTGCCAGCAGCTTAGACGGTTTACGGAGCGGGTACAATGAGCAGTTCTTC. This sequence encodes CASSLDGLRSGYNEQFF.

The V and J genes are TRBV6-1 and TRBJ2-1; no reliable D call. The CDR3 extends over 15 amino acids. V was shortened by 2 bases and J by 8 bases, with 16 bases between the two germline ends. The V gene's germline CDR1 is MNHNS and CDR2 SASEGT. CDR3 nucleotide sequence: TGTGCCAGCAGTGAAACGACCAGCGCCTGGGATGAGCAGTTCTTC. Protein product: CASSETTSAWDEQFF.

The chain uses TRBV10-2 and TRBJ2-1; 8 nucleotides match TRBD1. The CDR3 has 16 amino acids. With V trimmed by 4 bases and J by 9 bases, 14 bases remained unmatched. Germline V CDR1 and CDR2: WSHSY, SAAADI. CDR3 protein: CASSGPRGAGGGEQFF. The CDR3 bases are TGCGCCAGCAGTGGACCTCGCGGGGCAGGGGGCGGTGAGCAGTTCTTC.

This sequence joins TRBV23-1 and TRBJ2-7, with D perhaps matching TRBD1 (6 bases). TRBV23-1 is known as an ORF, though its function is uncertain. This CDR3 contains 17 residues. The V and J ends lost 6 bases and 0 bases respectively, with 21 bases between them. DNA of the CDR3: TGCGCCAGCAGGACATGGGGGACACAGAGTAGCTCCTACGAGCAGTACTTC. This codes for CASRTWGTQSSSYEQYF.

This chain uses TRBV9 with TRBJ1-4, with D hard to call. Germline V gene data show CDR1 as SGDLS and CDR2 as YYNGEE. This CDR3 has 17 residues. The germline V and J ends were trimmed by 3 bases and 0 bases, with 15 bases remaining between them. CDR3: CASSGTPEEATNEKLFF. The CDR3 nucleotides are TGTGCCAGCAGCGGGACCCCGGAGGAAGCAACTAATGAAAAACTGTTTTTT.

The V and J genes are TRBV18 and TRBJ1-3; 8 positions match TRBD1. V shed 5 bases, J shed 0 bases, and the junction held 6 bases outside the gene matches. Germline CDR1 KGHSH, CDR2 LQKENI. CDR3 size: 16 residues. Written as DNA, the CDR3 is TGTGCCAGCTCAAGTACAGGGGGAGACTCTGGAAACACCATATATTTT. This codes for CASSSTGGDSGNTIYF. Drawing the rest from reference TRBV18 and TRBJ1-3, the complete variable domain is NAGVMQNPRHLVRRRGQEARLRCSPMKGHSHVYWYRQLPEEGLKFMVYLQKENIIDESGMPKERFSAEFPKEGPSILRIQQVVRGDSAAYFCASSSTGGDSGNTIYFGEGSWLTVV.

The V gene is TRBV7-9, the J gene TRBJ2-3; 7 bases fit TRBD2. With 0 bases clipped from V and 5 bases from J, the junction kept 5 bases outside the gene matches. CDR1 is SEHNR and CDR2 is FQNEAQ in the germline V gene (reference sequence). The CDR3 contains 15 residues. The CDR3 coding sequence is TGTGCCAGCAGCTTAGCGGGAGGGGAGGTAGATACGCAGTATTTT. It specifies CASSLAGGEVDTQYF. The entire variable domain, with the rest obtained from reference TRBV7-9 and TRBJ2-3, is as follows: DTGVSQNPRHKITKRGQNVTFRCDPISEHNRLYWYRQTLGQGPEFLTYFQNEAQLEKSRLLSDRFSAERPKGSFSTLEIQRTEQGDSAMYLCASSLAGGEVDTQYFGPGTRLTVL.

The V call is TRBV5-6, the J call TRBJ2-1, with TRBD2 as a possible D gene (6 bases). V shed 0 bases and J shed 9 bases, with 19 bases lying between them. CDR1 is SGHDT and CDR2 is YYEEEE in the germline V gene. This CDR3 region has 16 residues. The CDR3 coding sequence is TGTGCCAGCAGCTTGGCTTTGATGCTAGCGCCCACTGAGCAGTTCTTC. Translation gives CASSLALMLAPTEQFF.

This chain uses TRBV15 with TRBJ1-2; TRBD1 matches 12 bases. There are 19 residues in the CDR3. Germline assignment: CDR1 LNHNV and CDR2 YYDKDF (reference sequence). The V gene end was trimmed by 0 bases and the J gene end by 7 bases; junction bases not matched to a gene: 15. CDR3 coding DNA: TGTGCCACCAGCAGAGATTTCGGGACAGGGGGCGCTTCATCTTCTGGCTACACCTTC. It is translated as CATSRDFGTGGASSSGYTF.

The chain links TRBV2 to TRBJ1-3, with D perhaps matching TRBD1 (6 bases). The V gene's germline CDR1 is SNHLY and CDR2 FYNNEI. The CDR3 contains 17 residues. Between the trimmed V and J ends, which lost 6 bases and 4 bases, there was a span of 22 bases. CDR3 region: CASSPSWGPAAGNTIYF. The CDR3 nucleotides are TGTGCCAGCAGCCCGTCTTGGGGGCCGGCAGCGGGAAACACCATATATTTT.

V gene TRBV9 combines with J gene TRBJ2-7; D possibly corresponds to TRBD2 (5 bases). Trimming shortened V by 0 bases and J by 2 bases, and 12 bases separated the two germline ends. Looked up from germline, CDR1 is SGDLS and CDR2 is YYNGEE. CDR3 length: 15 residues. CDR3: CASSVGGADTYEQYF. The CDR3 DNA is TGTGCCAGCAGCGTAGGAGGAGCGGATACCTACGAGCAGTACTTC.